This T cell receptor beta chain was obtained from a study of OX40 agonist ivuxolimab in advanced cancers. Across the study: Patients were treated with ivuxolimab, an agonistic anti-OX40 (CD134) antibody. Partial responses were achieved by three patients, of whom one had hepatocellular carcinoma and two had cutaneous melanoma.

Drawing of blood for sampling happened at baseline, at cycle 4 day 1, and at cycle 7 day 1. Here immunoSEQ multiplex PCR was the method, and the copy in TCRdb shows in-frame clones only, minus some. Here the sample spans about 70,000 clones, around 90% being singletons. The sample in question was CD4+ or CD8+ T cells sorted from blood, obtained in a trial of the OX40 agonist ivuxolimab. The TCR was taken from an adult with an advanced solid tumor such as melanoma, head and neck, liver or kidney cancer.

DNA for the CDR3: TGTGCCAGCAGCTCACAGGGGGGCTACGAGCAGTACTTC. It codes for CASSSQGGYEQYF. The chain links TRBV7-2 to TRBJ2-7; 8 nucleotides agree with TRBD1. Trimming at V came to 4 bases and at J to 3 bases, leaving 2 bases not matched to a gene. The CDR3 sequence is 13 residues long. Germline loops: CDR1 SGHTA, CDR2 FQGNSA. Full variable domain (rest looked up from reference TRBV7-2 and TRBJ2-7): GAGVSQSPSNKVTEKGKDVELRCDPISGHTALYWYRQSLGQGLEFLIYFQGNSAPDKSGLPSDRFSAERTGGSVSTLTIQRTQQEDSAVYLCASSSQGGYEQYFGPGTRLTVT.